This T cell receptor (beta chain) appears in the sequencing data of a study of vaccination and CD4 T cells after COVID-19. In the study overall: A median of around 70 days (range 14 to 241) separated dose two from the taking of post-vaccine samples. Cultures acting as controls obtained a CEFX pool, an HIV-1 Nef pool, or no peptide. Study outcomes and limitations: Convalescent patients showed a median roughly 90% of reactive clones that were seen only post-vaccination.

The study sequenced cultured CD4+ T cell DNA using the Oncomine TCR Beta short-read assay. Using its own MiXCR run on the PCR reads, TCRdb lists one record per CDR3 protein. The sample has several thousand distinct CDR3 sequences; roughly 73% are singletons. Documented treatment: approximately 9-day PBMC culture with coronavirus spike peptide pools or control peptides (ViraFEST assay). Each well received fewer than 2.5 million PBMCs, cultured with 10 IU/ml IL-2 and 9 to 10 ug/ml peptide pools. This CDR3 contains 14 residues. CDR1 and CDR2 from the germline V gene are MNHNS and SASEGT. Trimming took 6 bases from V and 2 from J, leaving 13 bases between them. Notes on this clonotype: Its antigen is not identified.

The sequence came from a human donor who had recovered from COVID-19. V is TRBV6-1 and J is TRBJ2-5; D could derive from TRBD1 or TRBD2 (5 bases each). The sequencing sample was made of CD4+ T cells from blood, cultured in vitro. CDR3 DNA sequence: TGTGCCAGCAGCCCCCCGGGACGACAAGAGACCCAGTACTTC. The encoded protein is CASSPPGRQETQYF.